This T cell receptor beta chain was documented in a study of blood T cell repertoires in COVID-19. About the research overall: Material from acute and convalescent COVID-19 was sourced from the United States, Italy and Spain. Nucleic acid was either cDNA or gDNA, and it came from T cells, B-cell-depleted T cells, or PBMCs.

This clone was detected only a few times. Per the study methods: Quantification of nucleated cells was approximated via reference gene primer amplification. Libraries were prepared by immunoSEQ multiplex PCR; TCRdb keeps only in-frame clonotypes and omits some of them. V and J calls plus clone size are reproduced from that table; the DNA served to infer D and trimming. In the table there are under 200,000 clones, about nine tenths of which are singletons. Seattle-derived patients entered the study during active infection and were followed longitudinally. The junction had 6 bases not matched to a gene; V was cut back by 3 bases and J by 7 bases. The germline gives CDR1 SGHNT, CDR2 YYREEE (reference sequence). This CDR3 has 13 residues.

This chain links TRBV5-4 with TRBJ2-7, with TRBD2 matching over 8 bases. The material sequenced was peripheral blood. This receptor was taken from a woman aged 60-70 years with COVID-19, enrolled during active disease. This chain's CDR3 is CASSYTGLGEQYF. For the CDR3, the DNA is TGTGCCAGCAGCTATACGGGACTAGGTGAGCAGTACTTC.